These T cell receptor beta chains were read from a single sample in a study of spatial heterogeneity in lung cancer. TCRdb redid the calling of the 5' RACE reads with MiXCR, one entry per CDR3 protein. The data show approximately 40,000 distinct CDR3 sequences, 4% to 6% seen once. Sequenced here: PBMCs, sampled at surgery. These receptors all stem from a female donor with early-stage non-small cell lung cancer. Each CDR3 is given with its conserved first and last residue. The D gene is left open where the match is weak. The listing skips clone size in some rows; elsewhere it reads once, few, many or a size class.

clone size: many; J gene: TRBJ2-1; D gene: .; V gene: TRBV7-3; CDR3 DNA: TGTGCCAGCAGCTTAAATCCGTCCTATGAGCAGTTCTTC; CDR3 protein: CASSLNPSYEQFF
clone size: many; J gene: TRBJ1-2; D gene: .; V gene: TRBV7-9; CDR3 DNA: TGTGCCAGCAGCTCGGCAGGAGGCTATGGCTACACCTTC; CDR3 protein: CASSSAGGYGYTF
clone size: many; J gene: TRBJ2-1; D gene: .; V gene: TRBV4-2; CDR3 DNA: TGTGCCAGCAGCCAAGGTACCGATGAAACGAATGAGCAGTTCTTC; CDR3 protein: CASSQGTDETNEQFF
clone size: many; J gene: TRBJ2-2; D gene: .; V gene: TRBV11-2; CDR3 DNA: TGTGCCAGCAGCTTAGATTGGAGAACCGGGGAGCTGTTTTTT; CDR3 protein: CASSLDWRTGELFF
clone size: many; J gene: TRBJ2-1; D gene: TRBD2; V gene: TRBV18; CDR3 DNA: TGTGCCAGCTCACGAGGAGGACTAGCGGCTCGTAGTTACAATGAGCAGTTCTTC; CDR3 protein: CASSRGGLAARSYNEQFF
clone size: .; J gene: TRBJ1-3; D gene: .; V gene: TRBV18; CDR3 DNA: TGTGCCAGCTCACAGGCCACAGGCTCTGGAAACACCATATATTTT; CDR3 protein: CASSQATGSGNTIYF
clone size: many; J gene: TRBJ2-1; D gene: .; V gene: TRBV21-1; CDR3 DNA: TGTGCCAGCAGCAAAGAGGGACCGACAGACCGCGCAGGGGGAGGGGGCAATGAGCAGTTCTTC; CDR3 protein: CASSKEGPTDRAGGGGNEQFF
clone size: many; J gene: TRBJ1-5; D gene: TRBD1; V gene: TRBV27; CDR3 DNA: TGTGCCAGCAGTTCTAGGGGGCTGGGCAATCAGCCCCAGCATTTT; CDR3 protein: CASSSRGLGNQPQHF
clone size: many; J gene: TRBJ1-1; D gene: .; V gene: TRBV11-2; CDR3 DNA: TGTGCCAGCAGCAAGCACTTAGTCACTGAAGCTTTCTTT; CDR3 protein: CASSKHLVTEAFF
clone size: many; J gene: TRBJ1-4; D gene: TRBD1; V gene: TRBV7-9; CDR3 DNA: TGTGCCAGCAGCCGAACCGGACAGGGGAATAATGAAAAACTGTTTTTT; CDR3 protein: CASSRTGQGNNEKLFF
clone size: many; J gene: TRBJ2-5; D gene: .; V gene: TRBV29-1; CDR3 DNA: TGCAGCGCCGTGAGGGGCCAGGGAGAGACCCAGTACTTC; CDR3 protein: CSAVRGQGETQYF
clone size: few; J gene: TRBJ1-1; D gene: .; V gene: TRBV5-6; CDR3 DNA: TGTGCCAGCAGCTTGGACAGGGCCAACACTGAAGCTTTCTTT; CDR3 protein: CASSLDRANTEAFF
clone size: many; J gene: TRBJ2-7; D gene: .; V gene: TRBV7-8; CDR3 DNA: TGTGCCAGCATATTGGTTCCCAATGGAGCCTACGAGCAGTACTTC; CDR3 protein: CASILVPNGAYEQYF
clone size: many; J gene: TRBJ2-2; D gene: .; V gene: TRBV2; CDR3 DNA: TGTGCCAGCGGGGCAGGGAGAATCGCCGGGGAGCTGTTTTTT; CDR3 protein: CASGAGRIAGELFF
clone size: few; J gene: TRBJ2-3; D gene: .; V gene: TRBV19; CDR3 DNA: TGTGCCAGTAGTATTCCAGGGGCAGATACGCAGTATTTT; CDR3 protein: CASSIPGADTQYF
clone size: many; J gene: TRBJ1-2; D gene: .; V gene: TRBV11-2; CDR3 DNA: TGTGCCAGCAGCTTTTTGGCAGGCAACTATGGCTACACCTTC; CDR3 protein: CASSFLAGNYGYTF
clone size: .; J gene: TRBJ2-3; D gene: TRBD2; V gene: TRBV5-1; CDR3 DNA: TGCGCCAGCAGCTTTTACGATAGCGGGAGGGGAGATACGCAGTATTTT; CDR3 protein: CASSFYDSGRGDTQYF
clone size: many; J gene: TRBJ2-1; D gene: .; V gene: TRBV11-2; CDR3 DNA: TGTGCCAGCAGCGATGCTTCGGTCCTCTCAAAATACAATGAGCAGTTCTTC; CDR3 protein: CASSDASVLSKYNEQFF
clone size: many; J gene: TRBJ1-2; D gene: .; V gene: TRBV9; CDR3 DNA: TGTGCCAGCAGCGTTCTTCCGGACACGCCCTATGGCTACACCTTC; CDR3 protein: CASSVLPDTPYGYTF
clone size: few; J gene: TRBJ2-7; D gene: .; V gene: TRBV27; CDR3 DNA: TGTGCCAGGTCGGGCTCCTACGAGCAGTACTTC; CDR3 protein: CARSGSYEQYF
clone size: many; J gene: TRBJ2-2; D gene: TRBD1; V gene: TRBV3-1; CDR3 DNA: TGTGCCAGCAGCCAAGAAGGACAGGGGTTGGTCGGGGAGCTGTTTTTT; CDR3 protein: CASSQEGQGLVGELFF
clone size: many; J gene: TRBJ2-7; D gene: .; V gene: TRBV5-1; CDR3 DNA: TGCGCCAGCAGCCGCACGGGGCGCTCCTACGAGCAGTACTTC; CDR3 protein: CASSRTGRSYEQYF
clone size: few; J gene: TRBJ1-1; D gene: .; V gene: TRBV18; CDR3 DNA: TGTGCCAGCTCACCGGGGGTGGGGACTGAAGCTTTCTTT; CDR3 protein: CASSPGVGTEAFF
clone size: few; J gene: TRBJ2-3; D gene: .; V gene: TRBV11-2; CDR3 DNA: TGTGCCAGCAGCTTTCACTGGGAAGCAGATACGCAGTATTTT; CDR3 protein: CASSFHWEADTQYF
clone size: many; J gene: TRBJ1-5; D gene: TRBD1; V gene: TRBV5-1; CDR3 DNA: TGCGCCAGCAGCTTACGGCCAGGGGGAGGTAATCAGCCCCAGCATTTT; CDR3 protein: CASSLRPGGGNQPQHF
clone size: few; J gene: TRBJ2-7; D gene: TRBD1; V gene: TRBV28; CDR3 DNA: TGTGCCAGCAGTTGGGACAGTTCTGACGAGCAGTACTTC; CDR3 protein: CASSWDSSDEQYF
clone size: .; J gene: TRBJ1-5; D gene: .; V gene: TRBV14; CDR3 DNA: TGTGCCAGCAGACGGCAAAGTAAAGGGGGGCGGCGCAATCAGCCCCAGCATTTT; CDR3 protein: CASRRQSKGGRRNQPQHF
clone size: many; J gene: TRBJ2-7; D gene: .; V gene: TRBV6-1; CDR3 DNA: TGTGCCAGTGAATGGACACGCGGCCCTTACGAGCAGTACTTC; CDR3 protein: CASEWTRGPYEQYF
clone size: many; J gene: TRBJ2-1; D gene: .; V gene: TRBV5-6; CDR3 DNA: TGTGCCAGCAGCCTATCCCCGATGAGCTCCTACAATGAGCAGTTCTTC; CDR3 protein: CASSLSPMSSYNEQFF
clone size: many; J gene: TRBJ1-1; D gene: .; V gene: TRBV10-2; CDR3 DNA: TGCGCCAGCAGTGAAAAAGATGGGAGGGGAAACACTGAAGCTTTCTTT; CDR3 protein: CASSEKDGRGNTEAFF
clone size: many; J gene: TRBJ2-7; D gene: TRBD1; V gene: TRBV7-8; CDR3 DNA: TGTGCCAGCAGCTTAGGGGGCTTGGGACAGGTCTACGAGCAGTACTTC; CDR3 protein: CASSLGGLGQVYEQYF
clone size: many; J gene: TRBJ2-2; D gene: .; V gene: TRBV6-2/TRBV6-3; CDR3 DNA: TGTGCCAGCATTAGAAGAAGCGGGCGGTCCGGGGAGCTGTTTTTT; CDR3 protein: CASIRRSGRSGELFF
clone size: many; J gene: TRBJ1-5; D gene: .; V gene: TRBV7-2; CDR3 DNA: TGTGCCAGCAGCTCGATAAATCAGCCCCAGCATTTT; CDR3 protein: CASSSINQPQHF
clone size: many; J gene: TRBJ1-2; D gene: .; V gene: TRBV12-3/TRBV12-4; CDR3 DNA: TGTGCCAGCAGTTTACGGCACCGAGACTATGGCTACACCTTC; CDR3 protein: CASSLRHRDYGYTF
clone size: few; J gene: TRBJ2-3; D gene: .; V gene: TRBV7-2; CDR3 DNA: TGTGCCAGCAGCTTAACGGTCGTTTACTCTGCAGATACGCAGTATTTT; CDR3 protein: CASSLTVVYSADTQYF
clone size: few; J gene: TRBJ2-7; D gene: TRBD1; V gene: TRBV27; CDR3 DNA: TGTGCCAGCGAGGGGGCCCAGGGGGAGCAGTACTTC; CDR3 protein: CASEGAQGEQYF
clone size: many; J gene: TRBJ2-7; D gene: TRBD1; V gene: TRBV7-9; CDR3 DNA: TGTGCCAGCAGCCCCGAAAGGGGACAGGCCTCCTCCTACGAGCAGTACTTC; CDR3 protein: CASSPERGQASSYEQYF
clone size: .; J gene: TRBJ2-3; D gene: .; V gene: TRBV4-3; CDR3 DNA: TGCGCCAGCAGCCATGAGAGAGATACGCAGTATTTT; CDR3 protein: CASSHERDTQYF
clone size: many; J gene: TRBJ2-1; D gene: .; V gene: TRBV29-1; CDR3 DNA: TGCAGCGCTGCGCGCCGAGACCGAGCGGATGAGCAGTTCTTC; CDR3 protein: CSAARRDRADEQFF